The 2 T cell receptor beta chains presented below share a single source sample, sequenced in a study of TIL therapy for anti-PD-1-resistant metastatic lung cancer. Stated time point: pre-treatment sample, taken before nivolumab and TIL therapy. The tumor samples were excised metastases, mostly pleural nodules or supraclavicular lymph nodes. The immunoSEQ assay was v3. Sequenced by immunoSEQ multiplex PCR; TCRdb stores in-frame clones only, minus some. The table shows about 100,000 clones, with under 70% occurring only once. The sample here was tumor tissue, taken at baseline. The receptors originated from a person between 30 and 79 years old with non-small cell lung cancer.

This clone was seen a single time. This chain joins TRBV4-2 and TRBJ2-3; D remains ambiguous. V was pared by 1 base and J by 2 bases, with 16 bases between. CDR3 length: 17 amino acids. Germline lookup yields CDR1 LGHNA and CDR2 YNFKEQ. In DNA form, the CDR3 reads TGTGCCAGCAGCCAAGGGTCTATCTCCGTACTCACAGATACGCAGTATTTT. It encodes CASSQGSISVLTDTQYF.

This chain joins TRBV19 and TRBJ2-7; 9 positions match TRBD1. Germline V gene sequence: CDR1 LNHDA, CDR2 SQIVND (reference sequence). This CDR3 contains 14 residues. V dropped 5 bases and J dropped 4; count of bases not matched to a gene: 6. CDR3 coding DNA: TGTGCCAGTAGTCCTGGGACAGGGAATTACGAGCAGTACTTC. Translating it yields CASSPGTGNYEQYF.